Below are 8 T cell receptor beta chains sequenced from a single sample in a study of immune characterization of retroperitoneal liposarcoma. In TCRdb, the PCR reads were re-called with MiXCR into one record per CDR3 protein. The sample has 10,000 or so distinct CDR3 sequences; around 30% are singletons. The sample consisted of tumor tissue. These receptors came from a male donor with retroperitoneal liposarcoma.

This clonotype is judged medium-sized (0.01 to 0.1%). V is TRBV6-1 and J is TRBJ2-1; the match to TRBD2 covers 11 bases. This CDR3 has 15 residues. Losses at the gene ends were 6 bases for V and 10 bases for J; bases not matched to a gene: 11. The germline gives CDR1 MNHNS, CDR2 SASEGT. The CDR3 here is CASRVTSGSGYEQFF. CDR3 DNA: TGTGCCAGCAGGGTTACTAGCGGGAGTGGGTACGAGCAGTTCTTC.

This clonotype is categorized as medium-sized. The chain combines TRBV7-2 with TRBJ1-2; no firm D call. This CDR3 contains 12 residues. Germline CDR1 is SGHTA and CDR2 is FQGNSA. With 5 bases removed from V and 1 base from J, the gap between germline ends came to 5 bases. CDR3 sequence (DNA): TGTGCCAGCAGCCCCGTTAACTATGGCTACACCTTC. Amino acids: CASSPVNYGYTF.

This clonotype is termed medium-sized. The V call is TRBV11-3, the J call TRBJ2-1, with TRBD2 as a possible D gene (5 bases). The germline gives CDR1 SGHNT, CDR2 YENEEA. This CDR3 region has 12 residues. The V end lost 5 bases, the J end lost 7 bases, and 9 bases lay between the germline ends. The CDR3 DNA reads as TGTGCCAGCAGCATTACTAGGAATGAGCAGTTCTTC. This encodes CASSITRNEQFF.

This chain links TRBV27 with TRBJ1-2; D perhaps matches TRBD1 (5 bases). Trimming pared 4 bases from V and 4 bases from J, leaving 13 bases between. Germline V gene lookup returns CDR1 MNHEY and CDR2 SMNVEV (reference sequence). The CDR3 sequence is 14 residues long. CDR3 in amino acids: CASSSGPDPYGYTF. CDR3 DNA: TGTGCCAGCAGTTCAGGGCCCGACCCCTATGGCTACACCTTC.

This clonotype was recorded at least ten times. The CDR3 protein is CASSPGAGSSYEQYF. The CDR3 DNA reads as TGTGCCAGCAGCCCTGGGGCAGGGAGCTCCTACGAGCAGTACTTC. The chain uses TRBV7-2 and TRBJ2-7; D possibly matches TRBD1 or TRBD2 (5 bases each). V was shortened by 5 bases and J by 0 bases, with 14 bases between the two germline ends. There are 15 residues in the CDR3. The V gene's germline CDR1 is SGHTA and CDR2 FQGNSA.

This clonotype was observed a few times. The chain has TRBV27 and TRBJ1-3, with D maybe TRBD1 (6 bases). V lost 5 bases and J lost 0, with 8 bases in between. Germline V gives CDR1 MNHEY, CDR2 SMNVEV (reference sequence). The CDR3 runs to 14 residues. CDR3 DNA sequence: TGTGCCAGCAGTACAGGGCCCTCTGGAAACACCATATATTTT. This translates into CASSTGPSGNTIYF.

This clonotype is a singleton in its sample. This chain's CDR3 is CASSLGSGGAVDTQYF. The CDR3 DNA is TGCGCCAGCAGCTTGGGGAGCGGGGGGGCAGTAGATACGCAGTATTTT. The V gene is TRBV5-1, the J gene TRBJ2-3, with 10 bases that match TRBD2. Losses at the gene ends were 0 bases for V and 5 bases for J; bases not matched to a gene: 6. CDR1 is SGHRS, CDR2 YFSETQ, per germline. The CDR3 sequence is 16 residues long.

In its sample, this clonotype was seen a few times. This chain uses TRBV27 with TRBJ2-1, with D perhaps matching TRBD2 (5 bases). CDR1 is MNHEY, CDR2 SMNVEV, per germline (reference sequence). The CDR3 is 15 amino acids. Trimming took 5 bases from V and 10 from J, leaving 21 bases between them. The DNA for the CDR3 is TGTGCCAGCAGTCTCACTCCTGGACTTAACTACGAGCAGTTCTTC. Encoded protein: CASSLTPGLNYEQFF.